These 26 T cell receptor beta chains came from one sample sequenced in a study of PD-L1 blockade in urothelial cancer (TCRdb year 2017). The meaning of the sample's time point label: pretreatment peripheral blood. Library preparation employed the immunoSEQ multiplex PCR assay. Here the immuneACCESS table is served through TCRdb, limited to in-frame sequences with V and J called. Missing clones are a known gap in these copies; in checked studies unresolved V genes cover under half, and the rest lacks a known reason. For this sample the table gives around 100,000 clones, of which more than 75% were detected only once. Approximately 2% of the sample rests with the top ten. Sequencing was performed on PBMCs, taken around atezolizumab (anti-PD-L1) treatment. The receptor set was obtained from a man in his sixties with urothelial cancer.

This chain joins TRBV9 and TRBJ2-1; 7 bases are a match to TRBD2. V trimming: 2 bases; J trimming: 8 bases; junction bases outside the gene matches: 16. The CDR3 is 17 amino acids. CDR1 is SGDLS and CDR2 is YYNGEE in the germline V gene. The CDR3 loop reads CASSVAPFGGSGYEQFF. In DNA, the CDR3 is TGTGCCAGCAGCGTCGCCCCCTTCGGCGGGAGTGGCTATGAGCAGTTCTTC. Looking up the rest from reference TRBV9 and TRBJ2-1 gives the full variable domain: DSGVTQTPKHLITATGQRVTLRCSPRSGDLSVYWYQQSLDQGLQFLIQYYNGEERAKGNILERFSAQQFPDLHSELNLSSLELGDSALYFCASSVAPFGGSGYEQFFGPGTRLTVL.

This chain uses TRBV7-2 with TRBJ2-5, with 9 bases that match TRBD2. This CDR3 is 15 amino acids long. The germline V gene encodes CDR1 SGHTA and CDR2 FQGNSA. The V and J ends lost 2 bases and 4 bases, in that order; junction bases with no gene match: 5. CDR3 residues: CASSLLAGGPETQYF. CDR3 sequence (DNA): TGTGCCAGCAGCTTACTGGCGGGGGGGCCAGAGACCCAGTACTTC.

The gene calls are TRBV10-2 and TRBJ2-7; 8 nucleotides align to TRBD1. Germline CDR1 is WSHSY and CDR2 is SAAADI. CDR3 length: 14 amino acids. The junction had 10 bases not matched to a gene; V was cut back by 6 bases and J by 6 bases. Here the CDR3 DNA reads TGCGCCAGCAGGCCCGGGACAGGAACCGTCGAGCAGTACTTC. This encodes CASRPGTGTVEQYF.

This chain connects TRBV5-8 to TRBJ1-1; D not resolved. The ends were cut back, 4 bases at V and 3 bases at J, with 7 bases in the middle. Germline CDR1 is SGHTS and CDR2 is YDEGEE. The CDR3 totals 12 residues. The CDR3: CASSLGDTEAFF. The CDR3 bases are TGTGCCAGCAGCCTCGGGGACACTGAAGCTTTCTTT.

This rearrangement joins TRBV19 to TRBJ1-1; D uncertain. V shed 4 bases and J shed 2 bases, with 8 bases lying between them. Per the germline V gene, CDR1 is LNHDA and CDR2 is SQIVND (reference sequence). The CDR3 covers 13 residues. The CDR3 spells CASSTRGNTEAFF. The DNA of the CDR3 is TGTGCCAGTAGTACTCGGGGAAACACTGAAGCTTTCTTT.

The CDR3 DNA sequence: TGTGCCAGCAGCTTTAGCGGGGGGGTGGGTGAGCAGTTCTTC. Its protein product is CASSFSGGVGEQFF. The rearrangement uses TRBV7-3 and TRBJ2-1; 11 bases align to TRBD2. The J segment lost 9 bases and the V segment lost 3 bases, leaving 4 bases of the junction unmatched. The CDR3 extends over 14 amino acids. Germline V CDR1 and CDR2: SGHTA, FQGTGA. Together with reference TRBV7-3 and TRBJ2-1, the CDR3 gives the full variable domain: GAGVSQTPSNKVTEKGKYVELRCDPISGHTALYWYRQSLGQGPEFLIYFQGTGAADDSGLPNDRFFAVRPEGSVSTLKIQRTERGDSAVYLCASSFSGGVGEQFFGPGTRLTVL.

The chain combines TRBV27 with TRBJ1-1, with D tentatively TRBD1 (5 bases). This CDR3 has 14 residues. Trimming left V 5 bases short and J 1 base short, with 11 bases between. CDR1 and CDR2 from the germline V gene are MNHEY and SMNVEV (reference sequence). The CDR3 bases are TGTGCCAGCAGTCCACAGGAACCGAACACTGAAGCTTTCTTT. It specifies CASSPQEPNTEAFF.

V and J are TRBV5-8 and TRBJ1-1; D unresolved. CDR3 size: 14 residues. Germline V lookup: CDR1 SGHTS, CDR2 YDEGEE. Trimming took off 4 bases at V and 9 bases at J, with 19 bases between the two ends. The DNA for the CDR3 is TGTGCCAGCAGCCAGATCAATTCCCCGGGGAAAGCTTTCTTT. Translated: CASSQINSPGKAFF. The complete variable domain, with remaining parts taken from reference TRBV5-8 and TRBJ1-1, reads EAGVTQSPTHLIKTRGQQATLRCSPISGHTSVYWYQQALGLGLQFLLWYDEGEERNRGNFPPRFSGRQFPNYSSELNVNALELEDSALYLCASSQINSPGKAFFGQGTRLTVV.

The rearrangement joins TRBV25-1 to TRBJ2-2; D may be TRBD2 (6 bases). CDR3 length: 14 amino acids. V was cut by 6 bases and J by 3 bases, with 11 bases left in between. Germline loops: CDR1 MGHDK, CDR2 SYGVNS. In DNA, the CDR3 is TGTGCCAGCAGACCCTCGGGAGACACCGGGGAGCTGTTTTTT. Protein: CASRPSGDTGELFF.

The chain has TRBV4-2 and TRBJ2-1; TRBD2 is a possible D gene (6 bases). The CDR3 runs 15 residues. Germline V gene lookup returns CDR1 LGHNA and CDR2 YNFKEQ. The V end lost 3 bases, the J end lost 1 base, and 10 bases lay between the germline ends. For the CDR3, the DNA is TGTGCCAGCAGCCAGCCTAGCGATTCCTACAATGAGCAGTTCTTC. It specifies CASSQPSDSYNEQFF.

The V and J genes are TRBV6-4 and TRBJ2-3; TRBD1 might be the D (6 bases). Germline values: CDR1 MRHNA, CDR2 SNTAGT. V dropped 4 bases and J dropped 2 bases, with 13 bases sitting between them. The CDR3 is 15 residues long. The CDR3 DNA reads as TGTGCCAGCAGTGCAAGGGACACCGACACAGATACGCAGTATTTT. Translating it yields CASSARDTDTDTQYF.

The V call is TRBV5-6, the J call TRBJ2-1, with D maybe TRBD2 (6 bases). Per the germline V gene, CDR1 is SGHDT and CDR2 is YYEEEE. CDR3 length: 16 amino acids. V was clipped by 0 bases and J by 3 bases, with 13 bases between them. CDR3 amino acids: CASSLAGGAFYNEQFF. The CDR3 nucleotides are TGTGCCAGCAGCTTGGCCGGGGGAGCCTTCTACAATGAGCAGTTCTTC.

The chain recombines TRBV28 with TRBJ1-2; no definite D call. The CDR3 is 14 residues long. V dropped 7 bases and J dropped 4 bases, with 16 bases sitting between them. Germline V lookup: CDR1 MDHEN, CDR2 SYDVKM. The CDR3 loop is CASKNLDGFYGYTF. The CDR3 DNA reads as TGTGCCAGCAAAAACCTCGATGGCTTCTATGGCTACACCTTC.

This clone was detected only once. The V call is TRBV5-1, the J call TRBJ2-3; 10 bases agree with TRBD2. Germline V gene data show CDR1 as SGHRS and CDR2 as YFSETQ. There are 16 residues in the CDR3. V lost 4 bases and J lost 1; bases outside the gene matches: 6. CDR3 DNA: TGCGCCAGCAGCCTCCCCGGGACTAGCGGCACAGATACGCAGTATTTT. This translates into CASSLPGTSGTDTQYF.

This chain uses TRBV2 with TRBJ1-5, with D maybe TRBD1 (5 bases). V lost 2 bases and J 2 bases, leaving 13 bases between the germline ends. Germline CDR1 SNHLY, CDR2 FYNNEI. This CDR3 comprises 16 residues. The CDR3 reads CASSEFQGQGNQPQHF. The CDR3 DNA follows: TGTGCCAGCAGTGAATTTCAGGGTCAGGGCAATCAGCCCCAGCATTTT. The full variable domain, its missing parts supplied by reference TRBV2 and TRBJ1-5, is EPEVTQTPSHQVTQMGQEVILRCVPISNHLYFYWYRQILGQKVEFLVSFYNNEISEKSEIFDDQFSVERPDGSNFTLKIRSTKLEDSAMYFCASSEFQGQGNQPQHFGDGTRLSIL.

This clone was picked up a small number of times. The junction differs from germline at one of its ends, possibly a read error. V is TRBV20-1 and J is TRBJ1-1; a weak D match, TRBD1 (6 bases). Germline V gene sequence: CDR1 DFQATT, CDR2 SNEGSKA (reference sequence). This CDR3 spans 10 amino acids. The CDR3 coding sequence is TGCAGTGCAGCAGGGGATAGGAGAATCTTT. This sequence encodes CSAAGDRRIF.

The chain joins TRBV2 to TRBJ1-5; D unresolved. Trimming took off 7 bases at V and 0 bases at J, with 7 bases between the two ends. The CDR3 sequence is 13 residues long. Looked up from germline, CDR1 is SNHLY and CDR2 is FYNNEI. CDR3: CASTYYSNQPQHF. DNA of the CDR3: TGTGCCAGCACTTACTATAGCAATCAGCCCCAGCATTTT.

V and J are TRBV11-2 and TRBJ2-7; tentatively, D is TRBD1 (6 bases). Germline V gene data show CDR1 as SGHAT and CDR2 as FQNNGV. The V end was cut by 3 bases, the J end by 0 bases, with 12 bases between. The CDR3 has 15 residues. CDR3 sequence: CASSFLSRGSYEQYF. CDR3 DNA sequence: TGTGCCAGCAGCTTCCTATCCAGGGGCTCCTACGAGCAGTACTTC.

The chain has TRBV10-1 and TRBJ2-2; possible D gene TRBD2, 5 bases. This CDR3 contains 13 residues. V was shortened by 7 bases and J by 6 bases, with 12 bases between the two germline ends. Germline V gene sequence: CDR1 WNHNN, CDR2 SYGVQD (reference sequence). This CDR3 reads CASKEGSAGELFF. The CDR3 DNA is TGCGCCAGCAAAGAGGGTTCGGCCGGGGAGCTGTTTTTT.

V is TRBV28 and J is TRBJ1-2; 10 nucleotides match TRBD1. The CDR3 consists of 14 residues. J was trimmed by 9 bases and V by 4 bases; bases with no gene match: 8. Germline assignment: CDR1 MDHEN and CDR2 SYDVKM. CDR3 loop: CASSSRQGARSYTF. The CDR3 DNA sequence: TGTGCCAGCAGTTCGCGACAGGGGGCGAGAAGCTACACCTTC.

The chain is built from TRBV19 and TRBJ2-2; TRBD1 is a possible D gene (5 bases). Germline V gene data show CDR1 as LNHDA and CDR2 as SQIVND (reference sequence). The CDR3 consists of 15 residues. V lost 7 bases to trimming and J lost 4 bases, with 16 bases between them. CDR3 amino acids: CASTSLADSTGELFF. In DNA, the CDR3 is TGTGCCAGTACTTCTCTGGCAGACAGCACCGGGGAGCTGTTTTTT.

This rearrangement joins TRBV7-7 to TRBJ2-5, with 8 positions matching TRBD1. The CDR3 loop spans 13 amino acids. Unmatched junction bases numbered 2, after V lost 5 bases and J lost 3 bases. Per germline, CDR1 SSHAT and CDR2 FNYEAQ (reference sequence). DNA for the CDR3: TGTGCCAGCAGCGCGGACAGGGAAGAGACCCAGTACTTC. It encodes CASSADREETQYF.

This rearrangement joins TRBV29-1 to TRBJ2-3, with a weak D call TRBD2 (5 bases). V gave up 3 bases and J gave up 0 bases, with 7 bases separating them. The CDR3 runs to 13 residues. Germline V lookup: CDR1 SQVTM, CDR2 ANQGSEA. This CDR3 is CSVEGESTDTQYF. The CDR3 bases are TGCAGCGTTGAGGGAGAAAGCACAGATACGCAGTATTTT.

A single count supports this clone. This chain links TRBV5-4 with TRBJ2-5, with 9 nucleotides matching TRBD2. This CDR3 comprises 17 residues. The germline V gene encodes CDR1 SGHNT and CDR2 YYREEE (reference sequence). The ends lost 4 bases at V and 5 bases at J; junction bases unmatched: 15. CDR3 in amino acids: CASSPPRGGGARETQYF. The CDR3 region has the DNA TGTGCCAGCAGCCCACCCAGAGGCGGGGGGGCCCGGGAGACCCAGTACTTC.

J is TRBJ2-3 and V is TRBV10-3; 14 nucleotides agree with TRBD2. The germline V gene has CDR1 ENHRY and CDR2 SYGVKD. After removal of 7 bases from V and 5 bases from J, the junction contained 8 bases not matched to a gene. The CDR3 covers 16 residues. CDR3 residues: CAIKETSGGALDTQYF. CDR3 nucleotide sequence: TGTGCCATCAAGGAGACTAGCGGGGGGGCCTTAGATACGCAGTATTTT.

The chain recombines TRBV2 with TRBJ2-1, with TRBD2 matching over 8 bases. CDR1 and CDR2 (germline): SNHLY, FYNNEI. The length of the CDR3 is 15 residues. The ends lost 8 bases at V and 0 bases at J; junction bases unmatched: 6. Written as DNA, the CDR3 is TGTGCCAGCCGCCGGGAGGGAAACTCCTACAATGAGCAGTTCTTC. This encodes CASRREGNSYNEQFF.